The 22 T cell receptor beta chains below were found in one sample sequenced in a study of blood T cells in healthy people across ages. Primers used in a second PCR of roughly 6 to 12 cycles were a sample-barcoded 5' primer and a J-beta primer mix. MiXCR was run by TCRdb on the 5' RACE reads, yielding one entry per CDR3 protein. The sample shows 780,000 or so distinct CDR3 sequences, around half of them seen only once. The sequenced sample consisted of blood. These TCRs come from an elderly man in good health.

This clonotype was counted ten times or more. The chain links TRBV12-5 to TRBJ2-7; no clear D. Trimming cost V 6 bases and J 5 bases, with 11 bases left between them. Germline V gives CDR1 LGHNT, CDR2 FRNRAP. There are 12 residues in the CDR3. CDR3 DNA sequence: TGTGCTAGTGGCTATACCACAGACGAGCAGTACTTC. Its translation: CASGYTTDEQYF. Using reference TRBV12-5 and TRBJ2-7 for the parts outside the CDR3, the full variable domain is DARVTQTPRHKVTEMGQEVTMRCQPILGHNTVFWYRQTMMQGLELLAYFRNRAPLDDSGMPKDRFSAEMPDATLATLKIQPSEPRDSAVYFCASGYTTDEQYFGPGTRLTVT.

V usage is TRBV3-1 and J usage is TRBJ1-2; D gene uncertain. The CDR3 is made up of 13 amino acids. Germline assignment: CDR1 LGHDT and CDR2 YNNKEL (reference sequence). V lost 1 base, J lost 4 bases, and 7 bases lay in between. The CDR3, as DNA: TGTGCCAGCAGCCAAGCACAGACCTATGGCTACACCTTC. Protein sequence: CASSQAQTYGYTF.

This chain uses TRBV9 with TRBJ2-4; 8 nucleotides align to TRBD1. Near its end, the DNA agrees better with TRBJ2-7, so the J call may be wrong. This CDR3 has 14 residues. Per the germline V gene, CDR1 is SGDLS and CDR2 is YYNGEE. The CDR3 DNA is TGTGCCAGCAGCGAAAGGACAGGGAGCTACGAGCAGTACTTC. Translated: CASSERTGSYEQYF.

The table lists this clonotype with many counts. This chain links TRBV7-2 with TRBJ1-6; D ambiguous. Deletions cut 5 bases from V and 0 bases from J, with 17 bases between. Germline V gene lookup returns CDR1 SGHTA and CDR2 FQGNSA. CDR3 length equals 18 residues. The CDR3 here is CASSLRLGSGSYNSPLHF. CDR3 nucleotides: TGTGCCAGCAGCCTCAGGTTGGGGTCGGGCTCCTATAATTCACCCCTCCACTTT.

This clonotype showed up just a few times. J is TRBJ2-1 and V is TRBV7-2; 11 bases fit TRBD2. Per germline, CDR1 SGHTA and CDR2 FQGNSA. V trimming: 4 bases; J trimming: 6 bases; junction bases outside the gene matches: 8. CDR3 length: 16 amino acids. The CDR3 DNA reads TGTGCCAGCAGCTCCCAACTAGCGGGAGTGAGCAATGAGCAGTTCTTC. The encoded protein is CASSSQLAGVSNEQFF.

The count of this clonotype is one. The rearrangement uses TRBV7-8 and TRBJ2-1; D gene ambiguous. V was pared by 4 bases and J by 9 bases, with 16 bases between. This CDR3 has 14 amino acids. Germline assignment: CDR1 SGHVS and CDR2 FQNEAQ. The CDR3 DNA reads as TGTGCCAGCAGCTCAGCAGAAGAAAGCCGTGAGCAGTTCTTC. This gives the protein CASSSAEESREQFF.

This clonotype came up a few times. V gene TRBV28 combines with J gene TRBJ2-7; a weak D match, TRBD2 (6 bases). V was pared by 6 bases and J by 7 bases, with 19 bases between. The CDR3 is 14 amino acids. Germline CDR1 reads MDHEN; CDR2 reads SYDVKM. The CDR3 loop reads CASRPEGLRGEQYF. The DNA for the CDR3 is TGTGCCAGCAGACCCGAGGGACTCCGTGGGGAGCAGTACTTC.

This sequence joins TRBV12-3 or TRBV12-4 and TRBJ2-1; the match to TRBD2 covers 12 bases. This CDR3 is built from 15 residues. Unmatched junction bases numbered 7, after V lost 3 bases and J lost 10 bases. The CDR3, as DNA: TGTGCCAGCAGTTTTTTACTAGCGGGAGGTAGCGAGCAGTTCTTC. Translating it yields CASSFLLAGGSEQFF.

The table lists this clonotype with a few counts. The chain has TRBV7-2 and TRBJ2-5, with D maybe TRBD2 (6 bases). The V end was cut by 3 bases, the J end by 3 bases, with 8 bases between. Germline V gives CDR1 SGHTA, CDR2 FQGNSA. The CDR3 length is 13 residues. The chain's CDR3 is CASSLTREETQYF. The CDR3 bases are TGTGCCAGCAGCTTGACTAGGGAAGAGACCCAGTACTTC.

This clonotype was detected only a few times. The V gene is TRBV24-1, the J gene TRBJ2-1; no clear D gene. V was pared by 3 bases and J by 1 base, with 6 bases between. CDR1 is KGHDR, CDR2 SFDVKD, per germline. The CDR3 spans 14 residues. CDR3 in DNA: TGTGCCACCAGTGATCCGAGTTCCTACAATGAGCAGTTCTTC. Protein: CATSDPSSYNEQFF.

The chain carries TRBV20-1 and TRBJ2-7; tentatively, D is TRBD1 (5 bases). The CDR3 totals 13 residues. CDR1 and CDR2 (germline): DFQATT, SNEGSKA (reference sequence). Between the trimmed V and J ends, which lost 0 bases and 6 bases, there was a span of 12 bases. The CDR3 here is CSARERPRGEQYF. CDR3 sequence (DNA): TGCAGTGCTAGAGAACGGCCTAGGGGCGAGCAGTACTTC.

Only a few counts were recorded for this clonotype. This rearrangement joins TRBV6-2 or TRBV6-3 to TRBJ2-5, with D possibly being TRBD1 (7 bases). Germline CDR1 reads MNHEY; CDR2 reads SVGEGT. Trimming removed 8 bases from V and 11 bases from J, with 15 bases in between. This CDR3 has 11 amino acids. CDR3 nucleotide sequence: TGTGCCAGCGCTACAGGGGAGGAGCAGTACTTC. Residues: CASATGEEQYF.

V and J are TRBV7-2 and TRBJ2-7; 8 nucleotides match TRBD2. After removal of 1 base from V and 4 bases from J, the junction contained 6 bases not matched to a gene. The CDR3 runs 15 residues. The V gene's germline CDR1 is SGHTA and CDR2 FQGNSA. CDR3 loop: CASSLGAGGNYEQYF. The CDR3 DNA sequence: TGTGCCAGCAGCTTAGGGGCGGGAGGTAATTACGAGCAGTACTTC.

The J gene is TRBJ2-7, the V gene TRBV2; D gene ambiguous. The V end lost 7 bases, the J end lost 6 bases, and 16 bases lay between the germline ends. Germline values: CDR1 SNHLY, CDR2 FYNNEI. The CDR3 is 13 amino acids. The CDR3 protein is CASNTYSSSEQYF. CDR3 DNA: TGTGCCAGCAACACCTACTCTAGTTCCGAGCAGTACTTC.

This sequence joins TRBV18 and TRBJ1-4, with no clear D. The length of the CDR3 is 13 residues. The V end lost 2 bases, the J end lost 6 bases, and 7 bases lay between the germline ends. CDR1 and CDR2 (germline): KGHSH, LQKENI. This CDR3 is CASSPRADEKLFF. DNA of the CDR3: TGTGCCAGCTCACCAAGGGCAGATGAAAAACTGTTTTTT.

The CDR3 nucleotides read TGCAGTGCTTCACCGGGACTAGTGGCCTACAATGAGCAGTTCTTC. Translating it yields CSASPGLVAYNEQFF. The chain employs TRBV20-1 and TRBJ2-1; 8 bases align to TRBD2. V trimming: 5 bases; J trimming: 2 bases; junction bases outside the gene matches: 8. This CDR3 has 15 residues. Germline CDR1 and CDR2: DFQATT and SNEGSKA (reference sequence).

J is TRBJ1-4 and V is TRBV20-1, with TRBD1 matching over 9 bases. CDR1 is DFQATT and CDR2 is SNEGSKA in the germline V gene (reference sequence). With 1 base clipped from V and 7 bases from J, the junction kept 10 bases outside the gene matches. CDR3 size: 16 residues. The CDR3 DNA reads as TGCAGTGCTAGAGTCACCCCCGGGACAGGGTCTGAAAAACTGTTTTTT. As protein: CSARVTPGTGSEKLFF.

This clonotype was detected only a few times. V gene TRBV29-1 combines with J gene TRBJ1-6; perhaps TRBD1 as D (6 bases). Germline V gene lookup returns CDR1 SQVTM and CDR2 ANQGSEA. The CDR3 loop spans 12 amino acids. With 7 bases removed from V and 10 bases from J, the gap between germline ends came to 14 bases. DNA of the CDR3: TGCAGCGCTACACAGGGCCGGTCACCCCTCCACTTT. Amino acid sequence: CSATQGRSPLHF.

The chain joins TRBV12-5 to TRBJ2-2, with 11 bases identical to TRBD2. With 9 bases clipped from V and 2 bases from J, the junction kept 5 bases outside the gene matches. Germline lookup yields CDR1 LGHNT and CDR2 FRNRAP. The CDR3 is 15 amino acids. CDR3 nucleotide sequence: TGTGCTAGGCCGGGACTAGCGGCCAACACCGGGGAGCTGTTTTTT. Translating it yields CARPGLAANTGELFF.

This chain connects TRBV6-7 to TRBJ2-1, with D unresolved. TRBV6-7 carries the ORF label, with uncertain function. The CDR3 loop spans 14 amino acids. Trimming left V 6 bases short and J 3 bases short, with 12 bases between. The CDR3 DNA reads TGTGCCAGCAGCCACCTGGCCTACTACAATGAGCAGTTCTTC. This sequence encodes CASSHLAYYNEQFF.

The chain is built from TRBV29-1 and TRBJ1-1; D is possibly TRBD1 (6 bases). This CDR3 is 12 amino acids long. Germline values: CDR1 SQVTM, CDR2 ANQGSEA. The V end lost 4 bases, the J end lost 8 bases, and 14 bases lay between the germline ends. The CDR3 spells CSVATGRNEAFF. CDR3 DNA sequence: TGCAGCGTTGCCACAGGGCGTAACGAAGCTTTCTTT.

The chain has TRBV6-1 and TRBJ2-3; D is uncertain. V lost 5 bases and J lost 14, with 20 bases in between. CDR1 is MNHNS and CDR2 is SASEGT in the germline V gene. The CDR3 length is 13 residues. In DNA, the CDR3 is TGTGCCAGCAGTCCCGAAGGGCGGAGATACGCGTATTTT. Translating gives CASSPEGRRYAYF.